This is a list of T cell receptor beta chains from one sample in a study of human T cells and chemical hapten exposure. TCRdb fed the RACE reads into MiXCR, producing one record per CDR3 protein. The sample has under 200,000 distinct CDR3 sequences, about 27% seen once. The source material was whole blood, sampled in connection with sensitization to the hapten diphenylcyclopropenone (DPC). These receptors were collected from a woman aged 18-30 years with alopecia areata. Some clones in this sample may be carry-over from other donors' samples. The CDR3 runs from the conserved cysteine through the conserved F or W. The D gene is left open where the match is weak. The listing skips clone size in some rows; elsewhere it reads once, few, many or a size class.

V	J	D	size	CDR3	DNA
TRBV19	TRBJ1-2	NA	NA	CASSIVFTPAGYTF	TGTGCCAGTAGTATAGTTTTCACGCCGGCCGGCTACACCTTC
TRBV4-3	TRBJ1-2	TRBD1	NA	CASSQGTGRNYGYTF	TGCGCCAGCAGCCAAGGGACAGGGAGAAACTATGGCTACACCTTC
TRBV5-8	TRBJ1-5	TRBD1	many	CASSARPTGGYQPQHF	TGTGCCAGCAGCGCAAGACCGACAGGGGGATATCAGCCCCAGCATTTT
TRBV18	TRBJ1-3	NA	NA	CASSPRGAVGNTIYF	TGTGCCAGCTCACCTCGGGGGGCAGTTGGAAACACCATATATTTT
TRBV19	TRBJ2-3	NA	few	CASSGRGAGTDTQYF	TGTGCCAGTAGCGGAAGGGGGGCCGGCACAGATACGCAGTATTTT
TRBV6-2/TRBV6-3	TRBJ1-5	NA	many	CASSYSKVLLRGNQPQHF	TGTGCCAGCAGTTACTCGAAGGTTCTCCTACGGGGCAATCAGCCCCAGCATTTT
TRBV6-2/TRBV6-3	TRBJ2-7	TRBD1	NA	CASGPGTGVFEQYF	TGTGCCAGCGGCCCCGGGACAGGGGTCTTCGAGCAGTACTTC
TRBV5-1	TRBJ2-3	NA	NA	CASSFGGIDADTQYF	TGCGCCAGCAGCTTTGGCGGCATAGACGCAGATACGCAGTATTTT
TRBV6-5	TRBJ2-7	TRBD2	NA	CASSNVGLAGDEQYF	TGTGCCAGCAGCAACGTGGGACTAGCGGGAGACGAGCAGTACTTC
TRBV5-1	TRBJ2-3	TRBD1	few	CASSGTGQTSTDTQYF	TGCGCCAGCAGCGGCACGGGACAGACTAGCACAGATACGCAGTATTTT
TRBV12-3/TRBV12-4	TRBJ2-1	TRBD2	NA	CASSQGRGATNEQFF	TGTGCCAGCAGCCAAGGGCGGGGGGCTACGAATGAGCAGTTCTTC
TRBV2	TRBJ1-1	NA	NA	CASSLRRQMNTEAFF	TGTGCCAGCAGTCTTAGGAGACAGATGAACACTGAAGCTTTCTTT
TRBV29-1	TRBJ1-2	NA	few	CSYSKGDYGYTF	TGCAGCTATTCGAAAGGGGACTATGGCTACACCTTC
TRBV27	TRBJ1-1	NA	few	CASSPNPGRREAFF	TGTGCCAGCAGTCCAAACCCGGGCCGCAGAGAAGCTTTCTTT
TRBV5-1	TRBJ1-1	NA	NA	CASSPSALTEAFF	TGCGCCAGCAGCCCCTCCGCCCTTACTGAAGCTTTCTTT
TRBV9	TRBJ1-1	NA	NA	CASNKGQGEAFF	TGTGCCAGCAATAAGGGACAAGGGGAAGCTTTCTTT
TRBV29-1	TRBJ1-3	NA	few	CSVGSGNTIYF	TGCAGCGTTGGGTCTGGAAACACCATATATTTT
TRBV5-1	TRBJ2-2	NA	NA	CASSLRLVEVTGELFF	TGCGCCAGCAGCCTACGACTAGTTGAAGTTACCGGGGAGCTGTTTTTT
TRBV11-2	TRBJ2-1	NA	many	CASSLGAPQFF	TGTGCCAGCAGCTTAGGGGCGCCGCAGTTCTTC
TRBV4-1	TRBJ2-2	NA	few	CASSSQLVGVANTGELFF	TGCGCCAGCAGCTCCCAACTAGTAGGAGTCGCGAACACCGGGGAGCTGTTTTTT
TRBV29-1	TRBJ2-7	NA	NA	CSVEAGSSYEQYF	TGCAGCGTTGAGGCGGGGAGCTCCTACGAGCAGTACTTC
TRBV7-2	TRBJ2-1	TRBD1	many	CASSLVSGGLYNEQFF	TGTGCCAGCAGCTTAGTATCAGGGGGCCTTTACAATGAGCAGTTCTTC
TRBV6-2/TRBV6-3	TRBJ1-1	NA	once	CASSPISRGGTEAFF	TGTGCCAGCAGTCCGATCAGCCGTGGGGGCACTGAAGCTTTCTTT